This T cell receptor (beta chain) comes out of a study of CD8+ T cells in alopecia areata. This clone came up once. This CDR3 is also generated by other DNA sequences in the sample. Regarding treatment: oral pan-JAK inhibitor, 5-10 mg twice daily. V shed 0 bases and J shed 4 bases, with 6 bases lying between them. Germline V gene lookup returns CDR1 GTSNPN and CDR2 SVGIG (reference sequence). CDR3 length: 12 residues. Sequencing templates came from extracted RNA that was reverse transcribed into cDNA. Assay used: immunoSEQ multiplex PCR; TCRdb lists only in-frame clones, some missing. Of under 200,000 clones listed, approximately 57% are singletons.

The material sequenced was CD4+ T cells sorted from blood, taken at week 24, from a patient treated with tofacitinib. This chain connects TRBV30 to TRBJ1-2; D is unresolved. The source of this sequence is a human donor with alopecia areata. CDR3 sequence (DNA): TGTGCCTGGAGTGTATCTGGCTATGGCTACACCTTC. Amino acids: CAWSVSGYGYTF.